Presented here are 6 T cell receptor beta chains from one specimen sequenced in a study of blood T cell repertoires in COVID-19 (dated by TCRdb to 2019 to 2021). The library was generated by the immunoSEQ multiplex PCR assay. TCRdb re-hosts the immuneACCESS table, in-frame sequences only. Its copies lack some clones; in the studies checked, an unresolved V gene accounts for under half of them, and the cause for the rest is not known. The sample includes roughly 150,000 clones, with more than 75% observed a single time. Of the sample, 2% to 2.5% is held by the ten largest clones. Input material: peripheral blood. Receptors were obtained from a man aged 50-60 years who had recovered from COVID-19.

V usage is TRBV28 and J usage is TRBJ1-2, with 10 positions matching TRBD1. The germline V gene encodes CDR1 MDHEN and CDR2 SYDVKM. Germline trimming cut 6 bases from V and 0 bases from J; bases unmatched to any gene: 7. The CDR3 totals 16 residues. The CDR3 spells CASSLPGTGANYGYTF. CDR3 DNA sequence: TGTGCCAGCAGCTTACCCGGGACAGGGGCTAACTATGGCTACACCTTC.

This rearrangement joins TRBV12-3 or TRBV12-4 to TRBJ1-1, with D hard to call. The CDR3 sequence is 13 residues long. V gave up 5 bases and J gave up 4 bases, with 11 bases separating them. The CDR3 DNA follows: TGTGCCAGCAGTCCCGGTCCGAGCACTGAAGCTTTCTTT. This encodes CASSPGPSTEAFF.

The V gene is TRBV7-8, the J gene TRBJ1-2, with TRBD1 identical over 8 bases. The CDR3 spans 13 residues. Germline CDR1 and CDR2: SGHVS and FQNEAQ. V lost 5 bases, J lost 7 bases, and 6 bases stayed unmatched. The CDR3 spells CASSPGQGFGYTF. In DNA form, the CDR3 reads TGTGCCAGCAGCCCTGGACAGGGCTTTGGCTACACCTTC.

This clone was observed once. The CDR3 spells CASYTGFATNEKLFF. CDR3 coding DNA: TGTGCCAGCTACACAGGCTTTGCAACTAATGAAAAACTGTTTTTT. The gene calls are TRBV19 and TRBJ1-4, with a weak D call TRBD1 (5 bases). The germline gives CDR1 LNHDA, CDR2 SQIVND (reference sequence). The CDR3 extends over 15 amino acids. The V gene lost 9 bases and the J gene lost 0 bases, with 14 bases spanning the gap.

V is TRBV7-9 and J is TRBJ1-5; D is uncertain. The CDR3 totals 14 residues. The germline CDR1 and CDR2 sequences are SEHNR and FQNEAQ (reference sequence). V gave up 1 base and J gave up 9 bases, with 13 bases separating them. The CDR3 spells CASSLEIPPGPQHF. The CDR3 coding sequence is TGTGCCAGCAGCTTAGAAATCCCGCCCGGGCCCCAGCATTTT.

The V call is TRBV7-9, the J call TRBJ2-3; unclear D gene. Germline CDR1 reads SEHNR; CDR2 reads FQNEAQ (reference sequence). Trimming left V 2 bases short and J 2 bases short, with 5 bases between. CDR3 length: 13 amino acids. In DNA, the CDR3 is TGTGCCAGCAGCTTACTCTCCACAGATACGCAGTATTTT. This codes for CASSLLSTDTQYF.